The present TCR beta chain was sequenced within a study of beta chain features in type 1 diabetes. Reverse transcribing all isolated RNA meant expressed TCRB transcripts were sequenced. The data were produced by immunoSEQ multiplex PCR, yet TCRdb's version contains in-frame clones alone and is incomplete. The sample carries about 110,000 clones, approximately 37% recorded once. The receptor's source is a young woman in good health. The sequenced sample consisted of stem cell memory CD4+ T cells from blood.

This chain's CDR3 is CASSQAYKTGGLGETQYF. CDR3 in DNA: TGCGCCAGCAGCCAAGCCTATAAGACAGGGGGCTTGGGAGAGACCCAGTACTTC. This chain uses TRBV4-1 with TRBJ2-5; TRBD1 matches 10 bases. CDR3 length equals 18 residues. The V segment lost 1 base and the J segment 4 bases; nucleotides outside the gene matches: 12. Germline CDR1 reads MGHRA; CDR2 reads YSYEKL.